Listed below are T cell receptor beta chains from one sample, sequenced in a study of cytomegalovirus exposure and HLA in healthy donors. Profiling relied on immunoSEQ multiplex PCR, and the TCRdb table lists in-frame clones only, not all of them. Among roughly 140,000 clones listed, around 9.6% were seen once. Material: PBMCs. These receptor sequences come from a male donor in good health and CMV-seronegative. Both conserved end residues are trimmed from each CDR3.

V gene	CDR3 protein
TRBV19	ASSTLGDQPQH
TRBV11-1	ASGGSTGNTIY
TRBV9	ASSGPSSGANVLT
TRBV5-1	ASSLGGSTGELF
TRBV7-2	ASRLNRDRASPLH
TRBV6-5	ASSYQPRGTEAF
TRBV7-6	ASSSKPTGPHEQY
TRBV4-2	ASSQATGVPY
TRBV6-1	ASSGQGGASTGELF
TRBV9	ASSVDGGPQGYT
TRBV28	ASSLAGPARYEQF
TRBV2	ASSDRGLSNQPQH
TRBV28	ASSLWRGGQETQY
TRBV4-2	ASSLDGGTVNSPLH
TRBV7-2	ASSLKASGINAQY
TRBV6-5	ASSHRVRGYT
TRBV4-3	ASKPADRGRDGYT
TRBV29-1	SVRGPGGNEQF
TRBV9	ASSGDRGAPSGYT
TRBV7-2	ASSRSSTEEAF
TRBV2	ASSRIVSSGNTIY
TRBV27	ASSLGRGGRPQH
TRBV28	ASKGQGYEQY
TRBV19	ASMDRSFANTIY
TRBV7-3	ASSSTGNTIY
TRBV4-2	ASSHGTSGAEQF
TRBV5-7	ASSLHPQISYEQY
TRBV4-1	ASSQGGGRGTGNTIY
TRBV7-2	ASRRQGSTDTQY
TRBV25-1	ASSESRQVSNEAF
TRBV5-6	ASSPTGSGANVLT
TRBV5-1	ASSLTSGTVGELF
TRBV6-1	ASNVERFGEQY
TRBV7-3	ASSLRGNTEAF
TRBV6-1	ASRRGVYNQPQH
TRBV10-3	AISGREAPSSTDTQY
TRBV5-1	ASRGGNTDTQY
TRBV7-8	ASSHFRDRKRGTRTDTQY
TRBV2	ASSEDVLSTDTQY
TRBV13	ASSSLGRGRGTDTQY
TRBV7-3	ASSPRTGNPYEQY
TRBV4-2	ASSQESALLNTEAF
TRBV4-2	ASSTRTGDYGYT
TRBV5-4	ASSRAEGPTSYNEQF
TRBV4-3	ASSQGRRSSYNEQF
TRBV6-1	ASSEQGAANTGELF
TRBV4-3	ASSQDQGGENTEAF
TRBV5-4	ASSPTTGGFYEQY
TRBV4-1	ASSQVGPGHNQPQH
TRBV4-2	ASSQVLAGGSNEQF
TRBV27	ASSFGSLGEQF
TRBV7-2	ASSPNRVRENTEAF
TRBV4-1	ASSQDYAVTGNTIY
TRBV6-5	ASSPSGLADYEQY
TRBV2	ASSANGRDQPQH
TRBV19	ASSYRGYGANVLT
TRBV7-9	ASSPKVRYGTEAF
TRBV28	ASSTGVGEAF
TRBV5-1	ASSLGGRGLNTEAF